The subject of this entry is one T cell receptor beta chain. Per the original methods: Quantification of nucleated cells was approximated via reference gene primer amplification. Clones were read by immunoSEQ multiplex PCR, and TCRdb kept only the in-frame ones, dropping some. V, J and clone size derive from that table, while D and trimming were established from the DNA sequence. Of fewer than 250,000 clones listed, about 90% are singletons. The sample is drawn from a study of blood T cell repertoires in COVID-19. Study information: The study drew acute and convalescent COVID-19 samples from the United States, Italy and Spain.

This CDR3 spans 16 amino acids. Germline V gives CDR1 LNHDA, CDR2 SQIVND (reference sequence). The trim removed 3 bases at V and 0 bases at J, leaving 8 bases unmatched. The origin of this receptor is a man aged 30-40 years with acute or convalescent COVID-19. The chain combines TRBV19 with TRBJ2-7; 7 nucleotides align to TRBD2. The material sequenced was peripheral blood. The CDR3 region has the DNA TGTGCCAGTAGTATGGCCCACGGCGGGGGCTCCTACGAGCAGTACTTC. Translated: CASSMAHGGGSYEQYF.